This TCR beta chain was sequenced for a study of cytomegalovirus exposure and HLA in healthy donors. Study-level information: For the approximately 360 genotyped donors, about 79% fell within the Caucasian-associated ancestry cluster. Whole-study results and caveats: Further analysis, carried out later, found HLA-associated TCR beta chains more clonally expanded than equally common other chains. In an earlier analysis, in under 700 donors, most V segments appeared productive either ~87% or ~30% of the time.

Notes on this clone: What it binds is not known.

This CDR3 comprises 14 residues. J gave up 5 bases and V 3 bases, and 5 bases lay outside the gene matches. Germline-derived CDR1 and CDR2 are SGHDT and YYEEEE. The PCR made use of 60 Vbeta and 13 Jbeta primers. The method was immunoSEQ multiplex PCR; TCRdb's version includes in-frame clones alone and lacks a portion of them. The top ten clones hold 1.5% to 2% of a sample with 150,000 to 200,000 clones, around 84% of them seen once. The gene calls are TRBV5-6 and TRBJ1-2; 9 bases fit TRBD1. Specimen: PBMCs. The TCR comes from a woman aged 18-29 years in good health and CMV-seronegative. The CDR3 DNA reads TGTGCCAGCAGCTATGGACAGGGGAATTATGGCTACACCTTC. This encodes CASSYGQGNYGYTF.